Below, 6 T cell receptor beta chains from the same sample are listed, as sequenced in a study of blood T cell repertoires in COVID-19 (dated by TCRdb to 2018 to 2021). To prepare the library, the immunoSEQ multiplex PCR assay was applied. The table comes from immuneACCESS by way of TCRdb, which keeps in-frame sequences with V and J called. Part of the clones is missing from these tables; in studies checked, under half for an unresolved V gene and the rest for unknown reasons. This sample holds about 190,000 clones; less than 90% were observed only once. About 6.5% of the sample rests with the top ten. The sample consisted of peripheral blood. These TCRs come from a middle-aged woman with acute or convalescent COVID-19.

The CDR3 protein is CASSFSGFNYNEQFF. Written as DNA, the CDR3 is TGTGCCAGCAGTTTTAGCGGGTTCAACTACAATGAGCAGTTCTTC. The chain uses TRBV27 and TRBJ2-1; 7 bases align to TRBD2. The CDR3 totals 15 residues. CDR1 and CDR2 (germline): MNHEY, SMNVEV (reference sequence). V gave up 3 bases and J gave up 3 bases; unmatched junction bases: 5.

This chain links TRBV13 with TRBJ1-1, with a possible D match to TRBD1 (6 bases). Germline V CDR1 and CDR2: PRHDT, FYEKMQ (reference sequence). V was pared by 7 bases and J by 11 bases, with 17 bases between. The CDR3 totals 12 residues. The CDR3, as DNA: TGTGCCAGCACCGACGGGGGGCTGGGGGCTTTCTTT. Translating it yields CASTDGGLGAFF.

This clone was counted a few times. The CDR3 reads CATSDPRQGHQPQHF. Written as DNA, the CDR3 is TGTGCCACCAGTGACCCACGTCAGGGGCACCAGCCCCAGCATTTT. This chain joins TRBV24-1 and TRBJ1-5, with a possible D match to TRBD1 (6 bases). CDR3 size: 15 residues. Germline V CDR1 and CDR2: KGHDR, SFDVKD. V lost 4 bases, J lost 7 bases, and 16 bases lay in between.

In DNA form, the CDR3 reads TGTGCCAGTAGTATAGACCTAGATCAGCCCCAGCATTTT. It specifies CASSIDLDQPQHF. The chain employs TRBV19 and TRBJ1-5; D remains ambiguous. Germline-derived CDR1 and CDR2 are LNHDA and SQIVND (reference sequence). The length of the CDR3 is 13 residues. Trimming left V 0 bases short and J 5 bases short, with 5 bases between.

J is TRBJ2-2 and V is TRBV27, with 11 positions matching TRBD2. The CDR3 is 17 amino acids. CDR1 is MNHEY and CDR2 is SMNVEV in the germline V gene (reference sequence). V shed 1 base, J shed 5 bases, and the junction held 6 bases outside the gene matches. The DNA of the CDR3 is TGTGCCAGCAGTTTATACGGATGGACTAGCGGGACCGGGGAGCTGTTTTTT. It is translated as CASSLYGWTSGTGELFF.

The CDR3 DNA is TGTGCCAGCTCACCACCATCCAGCGGGAGGGGTAATGAGCAGTTCTTC. Protein product: CASSPPSSGRGNEQFF. J is TRBJ2-1 and V is TRBV18; TRBD2 matches at 10 bases. V lost 0 bases, J lost 7 bases, and 6 bases stayed unmatched. This CDR3 region has 16 residues. The germline gives CDR1 KGHSH, CDR2 LQKENI.